The clone carrying this TCR beta chain appeared once. No antigen is known for it. Trimming removed 5 bases from V and 0 bases from J; junction bases left unmatched: 4. Germline assignment: CDR1 LNHDA and CDR2 SQIVND (reference sequence). The CDR3 has 15 residues. The data are from a study of Ad26.COV2.S vaccination and SARS-CoV-2 variants. At the level of the study: Among those in the COV1001 Ad26.COV2.S trial arm was the donor. Recipients of Ad26.COV2.S got it intramuscularly, once or twice 56 days apart.

Broader study findings: Vaccine recipients and placebo recipients showed similar non-spike TCR breadth. Assessments of TCR breadth and depth may have underestimated the total T cell responses.

Documented treatment: roughly 20 received Ad26.COV2.S at low or high dose, single or two shots; roughly five received placebo; per-sample allocation not given. Day 63 after the first vaccine or placebo injection was the time point for sampling. Sequencing was performed with immunoSEQ multiplex PCR; in TCRdb, only in-frame clones are kept and a portion is missing. The table includes about 350,000 clones, around 89% detected once. Specimen: peripheral blood, collected in a trial of Ad26.COV2.S vaccine versus placebo. This receptor was identified in a person between 18 and 59 years old who received the Ad26.COV2.S COVID-19 vaccine or a placebo. The chain couples TRBV19 to TRBJ1-5; 7 bases are shared with TRBD1. The CDR3 region has the DNA TGTGCCAGTAGTCGACAGGGTTATAGCAATCAGCCCCAGCATTTT. Protein product: CASSRQGYSNQPQHF.